These 21 T cell receptor beta chains were all obtained from the same sample, sequenced in a study of siplizumab effects on memory and regulatory T cells. Method: immunoSEQ multiplex PCR; TCRdb's copy keeps in-frame clones and lacks some. The sample yields nearly 85,000 clones, 95% seen once. What was sequenced was CD8+ T cells sorted from blood. The receptors originated from a human donor in good health.

The CDR3 reads CASSLKGLAAFF. The CDR3 DNA reads as TGTGCCAGCAGCTTAAAGGGGCTCGCTGCTTTCTTT. This chain connects TRBV5-4 to TRBJ1-1; weak D call: TRBD1 (5 bases). The CDR3 is made up of 12 amino acids. Germline loops: CDR1 SGHNT, CDR2 YYREEE (reference sequence). V lost 2 bases and J lost 11, with 13 bases in between.

This chain links TRBV5-6 with TRBJ2-5; weak D call: TRBD1 (5 bases). The CDR3 runs to 14 residues. The germline gives CDR1 SGHDT, CDR2 YYEEEE. V was cut by 4 bases and J by 0 bases, with 10 bases left in between. CDR3 in DNA: TGTGCCAGCAGCCGCGACAGTAACCAAGAGACCCAGTACTTC. Protein product: CASSRDSNQETQYF. The whole variable domain, filled in from reference TRBV5-6 and TRBJ2-5, reads DAGVTQSPTHLIKTRGQQVTLRCSPKSGHDTVSWYQQALGQGPQFIFQYYEEEERQRGNFPDRFSGHQFPNYSSELNVNALLLGDSALYLCASSRDSNQETQYFGPGTRLLVL.

The genes are TRBV27 and TRBJ2-3; 7 bases align to TRBD2. This CDR3 comprises 18 residues. The V gene end was trimmed by 0 bases and the J gene end by 3 bases; junction bases not matched to a gene: 12. The germline CDR1 and CDR2 sequences are MNHEY and SMNVEV (reference sequence). The chain's CDR3 is CASSLSGEGPKGTDTQYF. CDR3 DNA: TGTGCCAGCAGTTTATCGGGGGAGGGCCCTAAGGGTACAGATACGCAGTATTTT.

The chain recombines TRBV9 with TRBJ1-2; 11 bases align to TRBD1. Trimming removed 0 bases from V and 3 bases from J; junction bases left unmatched: 1. The CDR3 has 15 residues. Looked up from germline, CDR1 is SGDLS and CDR2 is YYNGEE. The CDR3 DNA sequence: TGTGCCAGCAGCGTAGCGGGACAGGGGGACTATGGCTACACCTTC. Amino acid sequence: CASSVAGQGDYGYTF.

This clone was seen just once. The V and J genes are TRBV28 and TRBJ2-1; 7 nucleotides line up with TRBD1. Germline V lookup: CDR1 MDHEN, CDR2 SYDVKM. The length of the CDR3 is 17 residues. V was clipped by 5 bases and J by 3 bases; unmatched bases: 13. The CDR3 protein is CASSMIDNRGRYNEQFF. CDR3 DNA: TGTGCCAGCAGTATGATCGATAACAGGGGCCGCTACAATGAGCAGTTCTTC.

CDR3 sequence reads: CASSTRLAPETYEQYF. The CDR3 nucleotides are TGTGCCAGTAGTACGAGACTAGCGCCAGAAACCTACGAGCAGTACTTC. The rearrangement joins TRBV19 to TRBJ2-7; 8 nucleotides align to TRBD2. The V and J ends lost 4 bases and 2 bases, in that order; junction bases with no gene match: 10. This CDR3 is 16 amino acids long. In germline, CDR1 is LNHDA, CDR2 SQIVND (reference sequence).

The sample holds many counts of this clone. J is TRBJ1-1 and V is TRBV6-5; D remains unclear. CDR1 is MNHEY, CDR2 SVGAGI, per germline. The CDR3 contains 15 residues. The V end was cut by 0 bases, the J end by 0 bases, with 8 bases between. As DNA, the CDR3 is TGTGCCAGCAGTTACTCGACTGGGCTGAACACTGAAGCTTTCTTT. It yields the protein CASSYSTGLNTEAFF.

This rearrangement joins TRBV7-8 to TRBJ2-4; 13 bases map to TRBD2. The CDR3 runs to 20 residues. Per germline, CDR1 SGHVS and CDR2 FQNEAQ. The V gene end was trimmed by 1 base and the J gene end by 2 bases; junction bases not matched to a gene: 11. CDR3 loop: CASSLDEFRTSGRSKNIQYF. In DNA form, the CDR3 reads TGTGCCAGCAGCTTAGACGAGTTCAGGACTAGCGGGAGATCCAAAAACATTCAGTACTTC. The full variable domain, its missing parts supplied by reference TRBV7-8 and TRBJ2-4, is GAGVSQSPRYKVAKRGQDVALRCDPISGHVSLFWYQQALGQGPEFLTYFQNEAQLDKSGLPSDRFFAERPEGSVSTLKIQRTQQEDSAVYLCASSLDEFRTSGRSKNIQYFGAGTRLSVL.

This chain links TRBV10-2 with TRBJ2-5, with no clear D. Between the trimmed V and J ends, which lost 2 bases and 2 bases, there was a span of 9 bases. Germline CDR1 reads WSHSY; CDR2 reads SAAADI. The CDR3 sequence is 14 residues long. The CDR3 sequence: CASSETSVQETQYF. The CDR3 bases are TGCGCCAGCAGTGAGACGTCAGTTCAAGAGACCCAGTACTTC.

The chain joins TRBV9 to TRBJ2-2; D gene uncertain. Germline-derived CDR1 and CDR2 are SGDLS and YYNGEE. V lost 3 bases to trimming and J lost 3 bases, with 3 bases between them. The CDR3 loop spans 12 amino acids. The CDR3 DNA reads as TGTGCCAGCAGCGAAGACACCGGGGAGCTGTTTTTT. It translates to CASSEDTGELFF.

The V call is TRBV28, the J call TRBJ2-1; D is undetermined. The CDR3 runs 11 residues. Looked up from germline, CDR1 is MDHEN and CDR2 is SYDVKM. V lost 3 bases and J 5 bases, leaving 2 bases between the germline ends. CDR3 sequence: CASSFDNEQFF. The CDR3 DNA follows: TGTGCCAGCAGTTTTGACAATGAGCAGTTCTTC.

V usage is TRBV5-6 and J usage is TRBJ2-3; 7 bases map to TRBD2. The V segment lost 7 bases and the J segment 6 bases; nucleotides outside the gene matches: 17. In germline, CDR1 is SGHDT, CDR2 YYEEEE. The CDR3 is made up of 16 amino acids. This chain's CDR3 is CASQEAGVSWSDTQYF. The DNA for the CDR3 is TGTGCCAGCCAGGAGGCGGGAGTTTCTTGGTCCGATACGCAGTATTTT.

The genes are TRBV5-4 and TRBJ1-2, with 9 positions matching TRBD1. Germline CDR1 reads SGHNT; CDR2 reads YYREEE (reference sequence). CDR3 length: 17 amino acids. J gave up 6 bases and V 1 base, and 13 bases lay outside the gene matches. CDR3 bases: TGTGCCAGCAGCTTGTACGGAGGGGGACAGGGAATAGATGGCTACACCTTC. Translated: CASSLYGGGQGIDGYTF. Drawing the rest from reference TRBV5-4 and TRBJ1-2, the complete variable domain is ETGVTQSPTHLIKTRGQQVTLRCSSQSGHNTVSWYQQALGQGPQFIFQYYREEENGRGNFPPRFSGLQFPNYSSELNVNALELDDSALYLCASSLYGGGQGIDGYTFGSGTRLTVV.

V and J are TRBV9 and TRBJ2-3, with 9 bases lining up with TRBD1. This CDR3 comprises 14 residues. Germline loops: CDR1 SGDLS, CDR2 YYNGEE. V lost 2 bases to trimming and J lost 3 bases; unmatched junction nucleotides: 1. CDR3 protein: CASSVGQGTDTQYF. The CDR3 coding sequence is TGTGCCAGCAGCGTTGGACAGGGGACAGATACGCAGTATTTT.

The V call is TRBV5-1, the J call TRBJ2-7; 8 bases are shared with TRBD2. The junction had 9 bases not matched to a gene; V was cut back by 7 bases and J by 6 bases. Germline values: CDR1 SGHRS, CDR2 YFSETQ. The CDR3 is 13 residues long. The CDR3 here is CASRAGDSFEQYF. In DNA, the CDR3 is TGCGCCAGCCGAGCGGGAGACTCTTTCGAGCAGTACTTC.

This sequence joins TRBV29-1 and TRBJ2-6, with D maybe TRBD1 (6 bases). Germline V gene lookup returns CDR1 SQVTM and CDR2 ANQGSEA. CDR3 length: 18 amino acids. Deletions cut 6 bases from V and 0 bases from J, with 21 bases between. The CDR3 DNA sequence: TGCAGCGTCCTATTAACCGGGACACGGAGCTCTGGGGCCAACGTCCTGACTTTC. Protein sequence: CSVLLTGTRSSGANVLTF.

The chain links TRBV5-1 to TRBJ2-2; no clear D. Trimming removed 4 bases at V and 4 bases at J, with 14 bases between. The CDR3 is made up of 15 amino acids. Germline loops: CDR1 SGHRS, CDR2 YFSETQ. Written as DNA, the CDR3 is TGCGCCAGCAGCCCCCGGCAGGAAGGCACCGGGGAGCTGTTTTTT. This translates into CASSPRQEGTGELFF.

This clone showed up just once. This chain links TRBV19 with TRBJ1-1; D unresolved. This CDR3 is 14 amino acids long. Germline V gene lookup returns CDR1 LNHDA and CDR2 SQIVND (reference sequence). Trimming left V 6 bases short and J 0 bases short, with 11 bases between. For the CDR3, the DNA is TGTGCCAGTAGATACCCCTCCGTGAACACTGAAGCTTTCTTT. It codes for CASRYPSVNTEAFF.

V is TRBV15 and J is TRBJ1-5, with 8 bases identical to TRBD1. V lost 5 bases, J lost 6 bases, and 6 bases stayed unmatched. Germline CDR1 reads LNHNV; CDR2 reads YYDKDF (reference sequence). The CDR3 is 14 residues long. CDR3 region: CATSPYRGSQPQHF. CDR3 coding DNA: TGTGCCACCAGCCCTTACAGGGGGAGTCAGCCCCAGCATTTT.

The chain has TRBV13 and TRBJ2-3; TRBD2 aligns across 15 bases. The CDR3 contains 18 residues. CDR1 PRHDT and CDR2 FYEKMQ come from the germline V gene (reference sequence). Trimming took 5 bases from V and 0 from J; bases not matched to a gene: 6. CDR3 nucleotide sequence: TGTGCCAGCAGCATGGGACTAGCGGGAGGTACTAGCACAGATACGCAGTATTTT. Protein: CASSMGLAGGTSTDTQYF. Complete variable domain (other parts from reference TRBV13 and TRBJ2-3): AAGVIQSPRHLIKEKRETATLKCYPIPRHDTVYWYQQGPGQDPQFLISFYEKMQSDKGSIPDRFSAQQFSDYHSELNMSSLELGDSALYFCASSMGLAGGTSTDTQYFGPGTRLTVL.

The chain joins TRBV19 to TRBJ2-1; D possibly corresponds to TRBD2 (5 bases). V gave up 6 bases and J gave up 3 bases, with 12 bases separating them. CDR3 length: 14 residues. CDR1 is LNHDA and CDR2 is SQIVND in the germline V gene (reference sequence). The CDR3 bases are TGTGCCAGTAGATTTGCTGAGGGCTACAATGAGCAGTTCTTC. Protein: CASRFAEGYNEQFF. The entire variable domain, with the rest obtained from reference TRBV19 and TRBJ2-1, is as follows: DGGITQSPKYLFRKEGQNVTLSCEQNLNHDAMYWYRQDPGQGLRLIYYSQIVNDFQKGDIAEGYSVSREKKESFPLTVTSAQKNPTAFYLCASRFAEGYNEQFFGPGTRLTVL.